The T cell receptor beta chain described here comes from a study of T cells after yellow fever vaccination. Study-wide results and limits: The secondary response showed a weaker magnitude and a faster peak, day 5 versus 15. A small share of clonotypes appeared in both CD4 and CD8 compartments. Re-detected after boosting: most primary clones, 96% of CD4 and roughly 88% of CD8.

As TCR cDNA was made by 5'RACE template switching, a universal primer site and UMIs were added. TCRdb re-called the 5' RACE reads with MiXCR, one entry per CDR3 protein. The profile covers nearly 550,000 distinct CDR3 sequences, with 19% appearing a single time and roughly an eighth taken by the ten largest. For this clonotype: The target antigen is unknown.

V lost 4 bases to trimming and J lost 4 bases; unmatched junction nucleotides: 7. Germline values: CDR1 SGHRS, CDR2 YFSETQ. The CDR3 length is 15 residues. Sequencing used PBMCs, obtained 15 days after the yellow fever booster vaccination. This TCR was sampled from a man under 40 who received the YFV17D yellow fever vaccine. The gene calls are TRBV5-1 and TRBJ2-3; 9 bases are shared with TRBD1. CDR3 residues: CASSAPGQGPDTQYF. In DNA, the CDR3 is TGCGCCAGCAGCGCACCAGGACAGGGGCCAGATACGCAGTATTTT.